A selection of T cell receptor beta chains follows, all from one sample in a study of shared T cell receptors in the human thymus. Assay: immunoSEQ multiplex PCR; the TCRdb copy retains only in-frame clones and omits some. Seen here are under 700,000 clones, 75% to 85% observed once, and the top ten hold around 0.012%. Another study also made use of these data, one on human thymus T cells.

Sequencing was done on a sample of thymocytes. The receptors here all came from a boy under two years old with a congenital heart defect. CDR3s include the opening cysteine and the closing phenylalanine or tryptophan. The order of the fields is V gene, J gene, D gene, clone size, CDR3 protein, CDR3 DNA. The D gene is left open where the match is weak. Not every row has a clone size; where given, it reads once, few, many or a size class.

v_call: TRBV19
j_call: TRBJ1-2
d_call: -
clone_size: few
cdr3_aa: CASSIGGIGRLYGYTF
cdr3_nt: TGTGCCAGTAGTATAGGCGGGATTGGGAGGCTATATGGCTACACCTTC

v_call: TRBV18
j_call: TRBJ2-7
d_call: TRBD1
clone_size: few
cdr3_aa: CASSQDRDRDEQYF
cdr3_nt: TGTGCCAGCTCGCAAGACAGGGATAGGGACGAGCAGTACTTC

v_call: TRBV9
j_call: TRBJ2-7
d_call: TRBD1
clone_size: -
cdr3_aa: CASSGDRGWRGYEQYF
cdr3_nt: TGTGCCAGCAGCGGCGACAGGGGGTGGCGGGGCTACGAGCAGTACTTC

v_call: TRBV9
j_call: TRBJ2-7
d_call: TRBD2
clone_size: -
cdr3_aa: CASSVDGREGSYEQYF
cdr3_nt: TGTGCCAGCAGCGTGGATGGACGGGAGGGTTCCTACGAGCAGTACTTC

v_call: TRBV6-5
j_call: TRBJ2-7
d_call: -
clone_size: -
cdr3_aa: CASSSSPWGRLYEQYF
cdr3_nt: TGTGCCAGCAGTTCATCCCCCTGGGGCAGACTCTACGAGCAGTACTTC

v_call: TRBV4-2
j_call: TRBJ2-1
d_call: TRBD2
clone_size: once
cdr3_aa: CASSQDRGELYNEQFF
cdr3_nt: TGTGCCAGCAGCCAAGATCGGGGGGAGCTCTACAATGAGCAGTTCTTC

v_call: TRBV7-8
j_call: TRBJ2-4
d_call: TRBD2
clone_size: -
cdr3_aa: CASSSGGLQYF
cdr3_nt: TGTGCCAGCAGCTCGGGGGGACTTCAGTACTTC

v_call: TRBV5-1
j_call: TRBJ1-2
d_call: TRBD1
clone_size: -
cdr3_aa: CASSSRTGGFGYTF
cdr3_nt: TGCGCCAGCAGCTCTCGGACAGGGGGCTTTGGCTACACCTTC

v_call: TRBV29-1
j_call: TRBJ2-7
d_call: TRBD2
clone_size: -
cdr3_aa: CSVVRTSGEYEQYF
cdr3_nt: TGCAGCGTTGTCCGGACTAGCGGAGAGTACGAGCAGTACTTC

v_call: TRBV6-1
j_call: TRBJ2-7
d_call: -
clone_size: -
cdr3_aa: CASRPTLTQEYF
cdr3_nt: TGTGCCAGCAGGCCTACGTTGACCCAGGAGTACTTC

v_call: TRBV27
j_call: TRBJ1-2
d_call: -
clone_size: -
cdr3_aa: CASSFLQTGGYTF
cdr3_nt: TGTGCCAGCAGTTTCCTCCAAACAGGGGGCTACACCTTC

v_call: TRBV11-2
j_call: TRBJ2-7
d_call: TRBD2
clone_size: once
cdr3_aa: CASSIGLAGDYEQYF
cdr3_nt: TGTGCCAGCAGCATAGGACTAGCGGGAGACTACGAGCAGTACTTC

v_call: TRBV30
j_call: TRBJ2-1
d_call: -
clone_size: -
cdr3_aa: CAWRLLPRGRRGGISNEQFF
cdr3_nt: TGTGCCTGGAGGCTACTCCCTCGGGGTCGGCGAGGCGGAATTTCCAATGAGCAGTTCTTC

v_call: TRBV5-4
j_call: TRBJ2-1
d_call: TRBD2
clone_size: once
cdr3_aa: CASSSDGREYNEQFF
cdr3_nt: TGTGCCAGCAGCTCAGACGGGAGGGAATACAATGAGCAGTTCTTC

v_call: TRBV2
j_call: TRBJ2-7
d_call: TRBD2
clone_size: -
cdr3_aa: CASSETNRAGSGGGLNLAYEQYF
cdr3_nt: TGTGCCAGCAGTGAAACCAACCGCGCCGGGTCGGGGGGAGGGCTCAATTTGGCCTACGAGCAGTACTTC

v_call: TRBV15
j_call: TRBJ2-7
d_call: TRBD2
clone_size: -
cdr3_aa: CATSTSGIGYEQYF
cdr3_nt: TGTGCCACCAGCACTAGCGGGATCGGGTACGAGCAGTACTTC

v_call: TRBV14
j_call: TRBJ2-5
d_call: TRBD2
clone_size: -
cdr3_aa: CASSQRALAGDQTQYF
cdr3_nt: TGTGCCAGCAGCCAACGAGCACTAGCGGGAGACCAGACCCAGTACTTC

v_call: TRBV29-1
j_call: TRBJ2-3
d_call: TRBD1
clone_size: once
cdr3_aa: CSVEDSHPGQDSTDTQYF
cdr3_nt: TGCAGCGTTGAAGATTCCCACCCGGGACAGGACAGCACAGATACGCAGTATTTT

v_call: TRBV5-4
j_call: TRBJ2-7
d_call: TRBD1
clone_size: -
cdr3_aa: CASSLGPGTGGRDEQYF
cdr3_nt: TGTGCCAGCAGCTTGGGTCCCGGGACAGGGGGCCGAGACGAGCAGTACTTC

v_call: TRBV19
j_call: TRBJ1-2
d_call: -
clone_size: -
cdr3_aa: CASSIIQGTGGYTF
cdr3_nt: TGTGCCAGTAGTATCATCCAGGGTACGGGTGGCTACACCTTC

v_call: TRBV5-1
j_call: TRBJ2-7
d_call: -
clone_size: -
cdr3_aa: CASTSPEVPYEQYF
cdr3_nt: TGCGCCAGCACGTCCCCCGAGGTTCCCTACGAGCAGTACTTC

v_call: TRBV13
j_call: TRBJ2-2
d_call: TRBD2
clone_size: -
cdr3_aa: CASSLGLKPGRALIPYSNTGELFF
cdr3_nt: TGTGCCAGCAGCTTAGGCCTAAAGCCCGGGAGGGCCCTTATTCCTTATTCGAACACCGGGGAGCTGTTTTTT

v_call: TRBV4-3
j_call: TRBJ2-3
d_call: -
clone_size: -
cdr3_aa: CASSHFTGAPTDTQYF
cdr3_nt: TGCGCCAGCAGCCATTTTACTGGGGCTCCCACAGATACGCAGTATTTT

v_call: TRBV30
j_call: TRBJ2-1
d_call: TRBD2
clone_size: -
cdr3_aa: CAWSPILAGGGNEQFF
cdr3_nt: TGTGCCTGGAGTCCCATACTAGCGGGAGGCGGGAATGAGCAGTTCTTC

v_call: TRBV7-2
j_call: TRBJ2-7
d_call: -
clone_size: -
cdr3_aa: CASSLGSGGISYEQYF
cdr3_nt: TGTGCCAGCAGCTTAGGGTCCGGAGGGATCTCCTACGAGCAGTACTTC

v_call: TRBV28
j_call: TRBJ1-3
d_call: TRBD1
clone_size: few
cdr3_aa: CASSLSGTASGNTIYF
cdr3_nt: TGTGCCAGCAGTTTATCCGGGACAGCCTCTGGAAACACCATATATTTT

v_call: TRBV10-2
j_call: TRBJ2-1
d_call: TRBD2
clone_size: few
cdr3_aa: CASRGEGREQFF
cdr3_nt: TGCGCCAGCAGAGGGGAGGGGCGCGAGCAGTTCTTC

v_call: TRBV15
j_call: TRBJ1-2
d_call: -
clone_size: -
cdr3_aa: CATSRDRCSDCSACHGYTF
cdr3_nt: TGTGCCACCAGCAGAGATCGGTGTTCGGACTGTTCGGCGTGCCATGGCTACACCTTC

v_call: TRBV19
j_call: TRBJ2-7
d_call: TRBD2
clone_size: -
cdr3_aa: CASSMSLQLAGGSSYEQYF
cdr3_nt: TGTGCCAGTAGTATGTCTCTTCAGCTAGCGGGAGGTAGCTCCTACGAGCAGTACTTC

v_call: TRBV29-1
j_call: TRBJ1-1
d_call: -
clone_size: -
cdr3_aa: CSVEVGSIGDTEAFF
cdr3_nt: TGCAGCGTTGAAGTAGGGAGCATCGGGGACACTGAAGCTTTCTTT

v_call: TRBV27
j_call: TRBJ2-7
d_call: -
clone_size: few
cdr3_aa: CASSLRRTVSYEQYF
cdr3_nt: TGTGCCAGCAGTTTAAGGCGGACAGTATCTTACGAGCAGTACTTC

v_call: TRBV11-3
j_call: TRBJ2-7
d_call: -
clone_size: few
cdr3_aa: CASSLDIGRGAYEQYF
cdr3_nt: TGTGCCAGCAGCTTAGATATAGGACGCGGGGCCTACGAGCAGTACTTC

v_call: TRBV7-9
j_call: TRBJ2-1
d_call: TRBD1
clone_size: few
cdr3_aa: CASTLGGSRNEQFF
cdr3_nt: TGTGCCAGCACCCTAGGGGGCAGTAGAAATGAGCAGTTCTTC

v_call: TRBV19
j_call: TRBJ2-1
d_call: TRBD2
clone_size: -
cdr3_aa: CASSIRGSGGPGEQFF
cdr3_nt: TGTGCCAGTAGTATCAGGGGTTCGGGAGGGCCGGGGGAGCAGTTCTTC

v_call: TRBV5-6
j_call: TRBJ1-5
d_call: TRBD1
clone_size: -
cdr3_aa: CASSLHRGIQPQHF
cdr3_nt: TGTGCCAGCAGCTTACACAGGGGTATTCAGCCCCAGCATTTT

v_call: TRBV5-8
j_call: TRBJ2-7
d_call: -
clone_size: once
cdr3_aa: CASSLTGDSDYEQYF
cdr3_nt: TGTGCCAGCAGCTTAACCGGGGACTCGGACTACGAGCAGTACTTC

v_call: TRBV7-2
j_call: TRBJ2-2
d_call: TRBD2
clone_size: -
cdr3_aa: CASSLAVAGGSLANTGELFF
cdr3_nt: TGTGCCAGCAGCTTAGCGGTAGCGGGAGGGTCCCTAGCGAACACCGGGGAGCTGTTTTTT